This is a list of T cell receptor beta chains from one sample in a study of blood T cell repertoires in COVID-19. Libraries were prepared by immunoSEQ multiplex PCR; TCRdb keeps only in-frame clonotypes and omits some of them. Of approximately 200,000 clones listed, 70% to 90% were seen once; the top ten hold 2% to 2.5%. Specimen: peripheral blood. These TCRs come from a woman aged 45-65 years with acute or convalescent COVID-19. Each CDR3 is given with its conserved first and last residue. Each record gives: clone size, D gene, V gene, J gene, CDR3 DNA, CDR3 protein. The D gene is left open where the match is weak. Only some rows state a clone size, as once, few, many or a class for expanded clones.

>-|-|TRBV5-1|TRBJ2-5
TGCGCCAGCAGCTCCTTACAGGGAGTGTTAGAGACCCAGTACTTC
CASSSLQGVLETQYF
>-|-|TRBV6-5|TRBJ1-2
TGTGCCAGCAGTTACGAGGGTGGCTACACCTTC
CASSYEGGYTF
>-|-|TRBV11-2|TRBJ2-2
TGTGCCAGCAGTCTCGGCAGGGGCTTATTGAACACCGGGGAGCTGTTTTTT
CASSLGRGLLNTGELFF
>-|-|TRBV28|TRBJ2-1
TGTGCCAGCAGTTCGGTCGAGGGCCTGTTAGTTAATGAGCAGTTCTTC
CASSSVEGLLVNEQFF
>-|-|TRBV5-1|TRBJ2-1
TGCGCCAGCAGCTCGGTTACCTACAATGAGCAGTTCTTC
CASSSVTYNEQFF
>once|TRBD2|TRBV9|TRBJ2-5
TGTGCCAGCAGCGCAAGCGGGAGGGCCCGGGTGGAGACCCAGTACTTC
CASSASGRARVETQYF
>-|TRBD2|TRBV7-2|TRBJ2-1
TGTGCCAGCAGCTTTGTTAGCGGGGGGGCAAATGAGCAGTTCTTC
CASSFVSGGANEQFF
>-|TRBD1|TRBV11-2|TRBJ2-7
TGTGCCAGCAGCCCGACAGGGTTCTACGAGCAGTACTTC
CASSPTGFYEQYF
>-|-|TRBV19|TRBJ1-5
TGTGCCAGTAGTATGGACGGACACAATCAGCCCCAGCATTTT
CASSMDGHNQPQHF
>-|-|TRBV27|TRBJ1-5
TGTGCCAGCAGTTCCCTCGGACAGCTTAGCAATCAGCCCCAGCATTTT
CASSSLGQLSNQPQHF
>-|TRBD2|TRBV5-1|TRBJ2-5
TGCGCCAGCAGGTCTGGGACTAGCGGGACCGAGACCCAGTACTTC
CASRSGTSGTETQYF
>few|-|TRBV18|TRBJ2-5
TGTGCCAGCTCACCACGGCAGACCCAGTACTTC
CASSPRQTQYF
>-|-|TRBV11-2|TRBJ1-1
TGTGCCAGTGATTTTAGACAGTCGAACACTGAAGCTTTCTTT
CASDFRQSNTEAFF